Listed here are 28 T cell receptor beta chains from one sample, sequenced in a study of Graves' ophthalmopathy and Graves' hyperthyroidism. RNA transcripts served as template for amplifying TCR beta CDR3 sequences. The workflow started with a first-round RT-PCR run with HTBI primers and then moved on to a second-round multiplex PCR. Each CDR3 protein is one row after TCRdb ran MiXCR on the multiplex PCR reads. The profile shows 560,000 or so distinct CDR3 sequences, approximately 37% of them singletons. The sequencing sample was made of peripheral blood or thyroid tissue (not recorded which). The source is an adult man with Graves' hyperthyroidism.

This clonotype has only a few counts. This rearrangement joins TRBV6-5 to TRBJ1-1; possible D gene TRBD1, 6 bases. This CDR3 has 13 amino acids. Germline CDR1 MNHEY, CDR2 SVGAGI. The ends were cut back, 7 bases at V and 4 bases at J, with 13 bases in the middle. Here the CDR3 reads CASTRGRGTEAFF. As DNA, the CDR3 is TGTGCCAGCACCAGGGGTCGGGGCACTGAAGCTTTCTTT.

This clonotype was seen ten or more times. The chain links TRBV19 to TRBJ1-6, with unresolved D. The CDR3 is 14 amino acids. The V and J ends lost 4 bases and 7 bases respectively, with 11 bases between them. Germline V gene lookup returns CDR1 LNHDA and CDR2 SQIVND (reference sequence). CDR3 amino acids: CASSNRAENSPLHF. As DNA, the CDR3 is TGTGCCAGTAGTAACCGGGCCGAGAATTCACCCCTCCACTTT.

The V call is TRBV5-4, the J call TRBJ2-3; perhaps TRBD1 as D (6 bases). The CDR3 runs 14 residues. Between the trimmed V and J ends, which lost 3 bases and 1 base, there was a span of 9 bases. Germline V gene data show CDR1 as SGHNT and CDR2 as YYREEE (reference sequence). CDR3 residues: CASSSQGGTDTQYF. The DNA of the CDR3 is TGTGCCAGCAGCTCACAGGGAGGCACAGATACGCAGTATTTT.

Regarding this clonotype: A read error may produce the germline difference seen at one junction end. This chain connects TRBV12-3 or TRBV12-4 to TRBJ2-2, with TRBD1 matching 9 bases. The CDR3 has 17 amino acids. CDR3 bases: TGTGCCAGCAGTATTTGGACAGGGGTGACGAACACCGGGGAGCTGTCTTGG. This translates into CASSIWTGVTNTGELSW.

The chain is built from TRBV30 and TRBJ1-2, with a tentative D call TRBD1 (6 bases). Germline loops: CDR1 GTSNPN, CDR2 SVGIG (reference sequence). This CDR3 comprises 12 residues. Between the trimmed V and J ends, which lost 5 bases and 2 bases, there was a span of 9 bases. In nucleotides, the CDR3 is TGTGCCTGGGGGGACATCAACTATGGCTACACCTTC. Translation: CAWGDINYGYTF.

This clonotype has ten or more counts. The genes are TRBV12-3 or TRBV12-4 and TRBJ1-4; no reliable D call. The length of the CDR3 is 12 residues. V was trimmed by 6 bases and J by 4 bases, leaving 6 bases between them. The CDR3 loop is CASRSGNEKLFF. CDR3 DNA sequence: TGTGCCAGCAGGAGTGGTAATGAAAAACTGTTTTTT.

This clonotype was picked up many times. The rearrangement links TRBV7-9 to TRBJ2-7; D is ambiguous. This CDR3 comprises 16 residues. Germline V gene data show CDR1 as SEHNR and CDR2 as FQNEAQ (reference sequence). The V end was cut by 3 bases, the J end by 5 bases, with 20 bases between. The CDR3 reads CASSFSSGGPAHEQYF. In DNA, the CDR3 is TGTGCCAGCAGCTTCTCCTCAGGCGGCCCCGCCCACGAGCAGTACTTC.

This clonotype occurred many times. The gene calls are TRBV29-1 and TRBJ2-7, with TRBD2 matching 12 bases. Germline CDR1 is SQVTM and CDR2 is ANQGSEA. CDR3 length: 14 residues. J gave up 0 bases and V 6 bases, and 3 bases lay outside the gene matches. The CDR3 region is CSVVLAGGSYEQYF. CDR3 DNA sequence: TGCAGCGTCGTACTAGCGGGGGGCTCCTACGAGCAGTACTTC.

Of note for this clonotype: This CDR3 is missing its conserved last phenylalanine or tryptophan, likely due to a read error. This sequence joins TRBV7-9 and TRBJ1-1, with 8 bases identical to TRBD1. The germline V gene encodes CDR1 SEHNR and CDR2 FQNEAQ (reference sequence). After removal of 4 bases from V and 1 base from J, the junction contained 5 bases not matched to a gene. There are 15 residues in the CDR3. CDR3 residues: CASSSGTGSNTEAFS. In nucleotides, the CDR3 is TGTGCCAGCAGCTCCGGGACAGGTTCGAACACTGAAGCTTTCTCT.

This chain links TRBV9 with TRBJ1-2; 9 bases map to TRBD1. The CDR3 extends over 15 amino acids. In germline, CDR1 is SGDLS, CDR2 YYNGEE. V was clipped by 3 bases and J by 0 bases; unmatched bases: 3. DNA of the CDR3: TGTGCCAGCAGCGCCGACAGGGGGTCTAACTATGGCTACACCTTC. Its translation is CASSADRGSNYGYTF.

The rearrangement uses TRBV2 and TRBJ2-2, with 8 bases lining up with TRBD2. This CDR3 has 14 amino acids. V lost 5 bases and J lost 9; bases outside the gene matches: 8. Germline CDR1 SNHLY, CDR2 FYNNEI. The CDR3 spells CASSRTSPPRELFF. CDR3 DNA sequence: TGTGCCAGCAGTCGGACTAGCCCCCCGAGGGAGCTGTTTTTT.

The chain links TRBV29-1 to TRBJ1-2; weak D call: TRBD1 (5 bases). Germline-derived CDR1 and CDR2 are SQVTM and ANQGSEA. This CDR3 is 12 amino acids long. With 7 bases removed from V and 5 bases from J, the gap between germline ends came to 14 bases. CDR3 bases: TGCAGCGCCATTGGGGGGTTATATGGCTACACCTTC. Translating it yields CSAIGGLYGYTF.

This chain uses TRBV6-6 with TRBJ1-4, with 8 bases identical to TRBD1. The CDR3 spans 17 residues. V shed 7 bases and J 6 bases; nucleotides not matched to a gene: 16. Looked up from germline, CDR1 is MNHNY and CDR2 is SVGAGI (reference sequence). CDR3 protein: CASKRQGLSWVDEKLFF. CDR3 nucleotides: TGTGCCAGCAAACGACAGGGGCTGTCGTGGGTGGATGAAAAACTGTTTTTT.

This clonotype occurred a few times. The J gene is TRBJ1-5, the V gene TRBV19, with D perhaps TRBD1 (5 bases). This CDR3 has 12 residues. Germline CDR1 is LNHDA and CDR2 is SQIVND (reference sequence). V lost 3 bases, J lost 6 bases, and 6 bases lay in between. Here the CDR3 reads CASSMRGQPQHF. CDR3 in DNA: TGTGCCAGTAGTATGAGGGGTCAGCCCCAGCATTTT.

This clonotype has a single count. The rearrangement links TRBV7-3 to TRBJ2-2, with D unresolved. The CDR3 consists of 17 residues. Germline-derived CDR1 and CDR2 are SGHTA and FQGTGA. V was trimmed by 6 bases and J by 1 base, leaving 18 bases between them. The CDR3 nucleotides read TGTGCCAGCAGATGGACGCTCATGAATGGGAACACCGGGGAGCTGTTTTTT. Its translation is CASRWTLMNGNTGELFF.

The chain's CDR3 is CASSQEARSGRVVGWQETQYF. The CDR3 DNA is TGTGCCAGCAGCCAAGAGGCTCGTAGCGGGAGGGTCGTGGGTTGGCAAGAGACCCAGTACTTC. This sequence joins TRBV11-2 and TRBJ2-5; 11 bases agree with TRBD2. The CDR3 is made up of 21 amino acids. Trimming took 5 bases from V and 2 from J; bases not matched to a gene: 22. Germline V gene sequence: CDR1 SGHAT, CDR2 FQNNGV.

The J gene is TRBJ1-5, the V gene TRBV10-3, with D unclear. The V end lost 7 bases, the J end lost 6 bases, and 13 bases lay between the germline ends. Germline CDR1 and CDR2: ENHRY and SYGVKD. The CDR3 is 13 residues long. As DNA, the CDR3 is TGTGCCATCATTGGGGTGGTGGTTCAGCCCCAGCATTTT. Amino acids: CAIIGVVVQPQHF.

The J gene is TRBJ1-1, the V gene TRBV7-9; 7 positions match TRBD1. Germline V gene lookup returns CDR1 SEHNR and CDR2 FQNEAQ (reference sequence). With 5 bases clipped from V and 9 bases from J, the junction kept 9 bases outside the gene matches. CDR3 length: 13 residues. The CDR3 reads CASSRGTVPQAFF. The CDR3 nucleotides are TGTGCCAGCAGCCGCGGGACAGTTCCTCAAGCTTTCTTT.

This clonotype appeared many times. The CDR3 coding sequence is TGTGCCAGCAGCCCGTCGATTCCCCTTGGGGCCAACGTCCTGACTTTC. It encodes CASSPSIPLGANVLTF. V gene TRBV4-2 combines with J gene TRBJ2-6; the D is unclear. The CDR3 loop spans 16 amino acids. The germline V gene encodes CDR1 LGHNA and CDR2 YNFKEQ. Trimming shortened V by 4 bases and J by 3 bases, and 13 bases separated the two germline ends.

The chain is built from TRBV12-3 or TRBV12-4 and TRBJ2-3; 10 nucleotides match TRBD2. The CDR3 extends over 14 amino acids. With V trimmed by 6 bases and J by 3 bases, 3 bases remained unmatched. The CDR3 sequence: CASRASGRTDTQYF. As DNA, the CDR3 is TGTGCCAGCAGGGCTAGCGGGAGAACAGATACGCAGTATTTT.

This clonotype was counted ten times or more. The chain has TRBV7-9 and TRBJ1-4; TRBD1 is a possible D gene (5 bases). This CDR3 has 12 amino acids. V lost 7 bases, J lost 7 bases, and 10 bases lay in between. CDR1 is SEHNR, CDR2 FQNEAQ, per germline (reference sequence). The CDR3 DNA follows: TGTGCCAGCACAACAGGATTTGAAAAACTGTTTTTT. This gives the protein CASTTGFEKLFF.

This clonotype came up many times. The gene calls are TRBV5-1 and TRBJ2-5; 8 bases map to TRBD2. The J segment lost 2 bases and the V segment lost 1 base, leaving 10 bases of the junction unmatched. Germline-derived CDR1 and CDR2 are SGHRS and YFSETQ. The CDR3 has 17 residues. This chain's CDR3 is CASSLSASGHLQETQYF. CDR3 DNA: TGCGCCAGCAGCTTGTCGGCTAGCGGGCATTTACAAGAGACCCAGTACTTC.

This clonotype has just a few counts. The chain links TRBV25-1 to TRBJ2-2; D is possibly TRBD1 or TRBD2 (5 bases each). This CDR3 comprises 22 residues. Looked up from germline, CDR1 is MGHDK and CDR2 is SYGVNS. V lost 0 bases, J lost 0 bases, and 26 bases lay in between. The CDR3 spells CASSEYIPGYDRGFANTGELFF. DNA for the CDR3: TGTGCCAGCAGTGAATATATTCCGGGGTATGACAGAGGTTTCGCGAACACCGGGGAGCTGTTTTTT.

This clonotype has ten or more counts. This chain joins TRBV24-1 and TRBJ2-2, with 8 bases fitting TRBD2. The V gene's germline CDR1 is KGHDR and CDR2 SFDVKD. The CDR3 covers 16 residues. The junction had 7 bases not matched to a gene; V was cut back by 7 bases and J by 1 base. This chain's CDR3 is CATSVVGLENTGELFF. CDR3 nucleotide sequence: TGTGCCACCAGCGTCGTGGGACTAGAGAACACCGGGGAGCTGTTTTTT.

This chain joins TRBV24-1 and TRBJ2-2; D is uncertain. Germline V gives CDR1 KGHDR, CDR2 SFDVKD. The CDR3 consists of 12 residues. Trimming took off 10 bases at V and 2 bases at J, with 7 bases between the two ends. Here the CDR3 reads CATTRNTGELFF. The CDR3 DNA follows: TGTGCCACGACACGTAACACCGGGGAGCTGTTTTTT.

Comment on this clonotype: An end of the junction differs from the germline gene, which may be a read error. The chain combines TRBV10-3 with TRBJ2-7, with no clear D. From germline, CDR1 is ENHRY and CDR2 SYGVKD. The CDR3 extends over 11 amino acids. CDR3 in amino acids: CASSSYYGQYF. CDR3 sequence (DNA): TGTGCCAGCAGTTCCTACTACGGGCAGTACTTC.

CDR3 DNA sequence: TGTGCCAGCGGTCTCGGGGGGGGGACTGAAGCTTTCTTT. Encoded protein: CASGLGGGTEAFF. V and J are TRBV6-1 and TRBJ1-1; D perhaps matches TRBD1 (5 bases). Trimming shortened V by 8 bases and J by 5 bases, and 15 bases separated the two germline ends. There are 13 residues in the CDR3. Germline-derived CDR1 and CDR2 are MNHNS and SASEGT.

In its sample, this clonotype was seen many times. The gene calls are TRBV11-2 and TRBJ2-5; 8 nucleotides agree with TRBD1. J lost 2 bases, V lost 8 bases, and 7 bases had no gene match. The CDR3 extends over 14 amino acids. Germline V gene data show CDR1 as SGHAT and CDR2 as FQNNGV. CDR3 sequence (DNA): TGTGCCAGCGCAGGACAGGGTGGACAAGAGACCCAGTACTTC. Translation: CASAGQGGQETQYF.